These 10 T cell receptor beta chains were sequenced from one sample in a study of cytomegalovirus exposure and HLA in healthy donors. Primers included in the PCR were 60 Vbeta and 13 Jbeta primers. Assay used: immunoSEQ multiplex PCR; TCRdb lists only in-frame clones, some missing. This sample has almost 200,000 clones, with roughly 77% found just once. Sequenced input: PBMCs. The receptors here all came from a male donor in good health and CMV-seropositive.

The CDR3 bases are TGTGCCAGCAGTTTCTCCCTTCAGGGGTTTGGTGAGACCCAGTACTTC. Its protein is CASSFSLQGFGETQYF. V is TRBV27 and J is TRBJ2-5, with D possibly TRBD1 on 6 matching bases. The CDR3 is 16 residues long. Germline V gives CDR1 MNHEY, CDR2 SMNVEV (reference sequence). Trimming cost V 3 bases and J 5 bases, with 19 bases left between them.

J is TRBJ1-2 and V is TRBV6-1, with D perhaps TRBD1 (5 bases). This CDR3 comprises 14 residues. Germline CDR1 and CDR2: MNHNS and SASEGT. With 2 bases removed from V and 8 bases from J, the gap between germline ends came to 15 bases. The CDR3: CASSESRVSGGYTF. CDR3 bases: TGTGCCAGCAGTGAATCCAGGGTTTCTGGCGGCTACACCTTC.

V and J are TRBV11-2 and TRBJ1-2; 8 nucleotides agree with TRBD1. CDR3 length: 13 residues. V dropped 5 bases and J dropped 6; count of bases not matched to a gene: 5. Germline V gives CDR1 SGHAT, CDR2 FQNNGV. The CDR3 protein is CASSPDRGHGYTF. The CDR3 region has the DNA TGTGCCAGCAGCCCCGACAGGGGCCATGGCTACACCTTC.

The chain has TRBV10-3 and TRBJ2-7; D is perhaps TRBD1 (5 bases). V lost 2 bases and J 1 base, leaving 12 bases between the germline ends. The CDR3 sequence is 15 residues long. Per germline, CDR1 ENHRY and CDR2 SYGVKD. The CDR3 spells CAISEAGIASYEQYF. The CDR3 DNA sequence: TGTGCCATCAGTGAGGCAGGGATCGCTTCCTACGAGCAGTACTTC.

V gene TRBV5-1 combines with J gene TRBJ2-7; D possibly corresponds to TRBD2 (6 bases). Trimming pared 2 bases from V and 5 bases from J, leaving 8 bases between. Germline CDR1 is SGHRS and CDR2 is YFSETQ. This CDR3 region has 12 residues. CDR3 residues: CASSFPGDEQYF. The CDR3 DNA is TGCGCCAGCAGCTTCCCGGGGGACGAGCAGTACTTC.

The chain links TRBV19 to TRBJ2-2; D possibly corresponds to TRBD1 (6 bases). Trimming pared 3 bases from V and 1 base from J, leaving 18 bases between. In germline, CDR1 is LNHDA, CDR2 SQIVND (reference sequence). The CDR3 has 18 residues. DNA of the CDR3: TGTGCCAGTAGTATCTATCTTGGTGGACAGAAGAACACCGGGGAGCTGTTTTTT. It encodes CASSIYLGGQKNTGELFF.

This clone appeared once. The chain recombines TRBV4-2 with TRBJ2-7, with TRBD1 as a possible D gene (5 bases). Germline V gives CDR1 LGHNA, CDR2 YNFKEQ. V lost 0 bases, J lost 5 bases, and 11 bases lay in between. The CDR3 runs 14 residues. In DNA, the CDR3 is TGTGCCAGCAGCCAAGAACAGGAGATCAACGAGCAGTACTTC. Translated, it gives CASSQEQEINEQYF.

J is TRBJ2-3 and V is TRBV14, with TRBD2 matching 7 bases. This CDR3 is 13 amino acids long. After removal of 0 bases from V and 10 bases from J, the junction contained 4 bases not matched to a gene. The germline V gene encodes CDR1 SGHDN and CDR2 FVKESK. The chain's CDR3 is CASSQDIAGAQYF. The CDR3, as DNA: TGTGCCAGCAGCCAAGATATCGCGGGGGCGCAGTATTTT.

The chain employs TRBV5-1 and TRBJ2-2, with D possibly TRBD1 on 6 matching bases. V was clipped by 2 bases and J by 8 bases, with 22 bases between them. This CDR3 has 17 amino acids. Per the germline V gene, CDR1 is SGHRS and CDR2 is YFSETQ. The CDR3 loop is CASSFIFGTPQGGELFF. In DNA form, the CDR3 reads TGCGCCAGCAGCTTCATCTTCGGGACACCCCAGGGTGGGGAGCTGTTTTTT. Filled out from reference TRBV5-1 and TRBJ2-2, the complete variable domain reads KAGVTQTPRYLIKTRGQQVTLSCSPISGHRSVSWYQQTPGQGLQFLFEYFSETQRNKGNFPGRFSGRQFSNSRSEMNVSTLELGDSALYLCASSFIFGTPQGGELFFGEGSRLTVL.

The chain uses TRBV14 and TRBJ2-7; 9 nucleotides line up with TRBD2. The CDR3 consists of 15 residues. Germline CDR1 and CDR2: SGHDN and FVKESK. Losses at the gene ends were 5 bases for V and 3 bases for J; bases not matched to a gene: 8. The CDR3: CASSSPGSGSYEQYF. CDR3 coding DNA: TGTGCCAGCAGCTCTCCGGGTAGCGGGAGCTACGAGCAGTACTTC.